The 5 T cell receptor beta chains presented below share a single source sample, sequenced in a study of control samples from healthy donors and cancer patients. Sequenced by immunoSEQ multiplex PCR; TCRdb stores in-frame clones only, minus some. The sample has tens of thousands of clones; roughly 91% are singletons. The sequenced sample consisted of blood. Source of these receptors: a man aged 30 to 39 in good health.

This clone appeared a few times. The rearrangement joins TRBV3-1 (or the pseudogene TRBV3-2) to TRBJ2-2, with 7 bases identical to TRBD2. The CDR3 spans 13 residues. With V trimmed by 6 bases and J by 7 bases, 5 bases remained unmatched. Germline V CDR1 and CDR2: LGHDT, YNNKEL (reference sequence). DNA for the CDR3: TGTGCCAGCAGACTCACTAGCGTCGGGGAGCTGTTTTTT. Its protein is CASRLTSVGELFF.

The rearrangement joins TRBV10-3 to TRBJ2-2, with TRBD2 identical over 8 bases. The CDR3 runs 16 residues. The junction had 4 bases not matched to a gene; V was cut back by 0 bases and J by 4 bases. Germline V gives CDR1 ENHRY, CDR2 SYGVKD. The CDR3 nucleotides read TGTGCCATCAGTGAGTCGCGGGCGGGAGGCACCGGGGAGCTGTTTTTT. This codes for CAISESRAGGTGELFF.

The chain has TRBV6-5 and TRBJ1-5; D gene unclear. Germline V gene lookup returns CDR1 MNHEY and CDR2 SVGAGI. This CDR3 spans 14 amino acids. V gave up 4 bases and J gave up 4 bases, with 11 bases separating them. The CDR3 loop reads CASSSVGSNQPQHF. Written as DNA, the CDR3 is TGTGCCAGCAGTTCCGTCGGGAGTAATCAGCCCCAGCATTTT.

The chain employs TRBV25-1 and TRBJ1-1, with TRBD1 matching 9 bases. In germline, CDR1 is MGHDK, CDR2 SYGVNS. The CDR3 runs 15 residues. The V and J ends lost 6 bases and 3 bases, in that order; junction bases with no gene match: 8. The CDR3 reads CASSPFGDRDTEAFF. CDR3 coding DNA: TGTGCCAGCAGCCCTTTCGGGGACAGGGACACTGAAGCTTTCTTT.

This sequence joins TRBV6-6 and TRBJ1-4, with TRBD1 as a possible D gene (6 bases). In germline, CDR1 is MNHNY, CDR2 SVGAGI (reference sequence). This CDR3 spans 14 amino acids. Trimming took 6 bases from V and 3 from J, leaving 11 bases between them. The CDR3 is CASRDSFPNEKLFF. The CDR3 nucleotides are TGTGCCAGCAGGGACAGTTTCCCTAATGAAAAACTGTTTTTT.